This T cell receptor beta chain was profiled in a study of blood T cell repertoires in COVID-19. Whole-study context: Sites across the United States, Italy and Spain contributed samples from acute and convalescent COVID-19. PBMCs, B-cell-depleted T cells, or T cells were the source of the cDNA or gDNA that made up the material.

The CDR3 covers 15 residues. Germline-derived CDR1 and CDR2 are SGHVS and FQNEAQ. V dropped 3 bases and J dropped 4; count of bases not matched to a gene: 2. Per the original data handling: Reference gene primer amplification in the assay estimated nucleated cell counts. Profiling relied on immunoSEQ multiplex PCR, and the TCRdb table lists in-frame clones only, not all of them. The V and J calls and the clone size are those of that table, but D and trimming were determined from the DNA. The sample includes more than 25,000 clones, approximately 87% of them seen just once. The TCR comes from a human donor with active COVID-19. The donor label of this sample is uncertain. This rearrangement joins TRBV7-8 to TRBJ2-1, with TRBD2 matching 11 bases. The sample taken for sequencing was peripheral blood. The CDR3 region is CASSFGTSGYNEQFF. The CDR3 coding sequence is TGTGCCAGCAGCTTTGGGACTAGCGGATACAATGAGCAGTTCTTC. The full variable domain, with the rest looked up from reference TRBV7-8 and TRBJ2-1, is GAGVSQSPRYKVAKRGQDVALRCDPISGHVSLFWYQQALGQGPEFLTYFQNEAQLDKSGLPSDRFFAERPEGSVSTLKIQRTQQEDSAVYLCASSFGTSGYNEQFFGPGTRLTVL.